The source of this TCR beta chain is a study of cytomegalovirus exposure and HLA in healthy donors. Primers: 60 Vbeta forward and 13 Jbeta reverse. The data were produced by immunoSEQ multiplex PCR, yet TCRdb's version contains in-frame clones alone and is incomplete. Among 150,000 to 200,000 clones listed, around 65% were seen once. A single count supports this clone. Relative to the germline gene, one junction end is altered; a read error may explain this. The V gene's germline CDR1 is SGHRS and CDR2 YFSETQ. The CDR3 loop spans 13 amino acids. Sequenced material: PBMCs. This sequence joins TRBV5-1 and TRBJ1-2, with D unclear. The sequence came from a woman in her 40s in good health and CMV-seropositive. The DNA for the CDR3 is TGCGCCAGCAGCTTGGGAGAGGCCTATGGCTACCCCTTC. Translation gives CASSLGEAYGYPF.